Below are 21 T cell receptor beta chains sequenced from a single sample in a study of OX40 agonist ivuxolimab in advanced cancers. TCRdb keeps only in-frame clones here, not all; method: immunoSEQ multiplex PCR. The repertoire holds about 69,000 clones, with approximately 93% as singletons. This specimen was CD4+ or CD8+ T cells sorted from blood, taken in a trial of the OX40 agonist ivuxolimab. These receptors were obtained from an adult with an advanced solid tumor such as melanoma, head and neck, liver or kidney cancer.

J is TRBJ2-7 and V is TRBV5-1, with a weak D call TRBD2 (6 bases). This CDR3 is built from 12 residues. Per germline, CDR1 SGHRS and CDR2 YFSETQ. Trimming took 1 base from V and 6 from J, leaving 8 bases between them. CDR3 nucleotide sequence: TGCGCCAGCAGCTTGCTTAGCGGCGAGCAGTACTTC. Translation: CASSLLSGEQYF.

The CDR3 reads CASRDRGGQETQYF. CDR3 DNA: TGTGCCAGCAGAGACAGGGGAGGCCAAGAGACCCAGTACTTC. The genes are TRBV6-6 and TRBJ2-5, with TRBD1 matching 8 bases. This CDR3 has 14 amino acids. The germline CDR1 and CDR2 sequences are MNHNY and SVGAGI (reference sequence). The V segment lost 6 bases and the J segment 1 base; nucleotides outside the gene matches: 4.

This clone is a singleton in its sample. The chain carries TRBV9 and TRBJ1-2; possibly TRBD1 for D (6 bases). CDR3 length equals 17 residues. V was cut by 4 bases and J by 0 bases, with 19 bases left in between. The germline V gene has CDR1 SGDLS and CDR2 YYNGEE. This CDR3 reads CASSPGARVSANYGYTF. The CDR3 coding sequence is TGTGCCAGCAGCCCGGGGGCCAGGGTTAGTGCTAACTATGGCTACACCTTC.

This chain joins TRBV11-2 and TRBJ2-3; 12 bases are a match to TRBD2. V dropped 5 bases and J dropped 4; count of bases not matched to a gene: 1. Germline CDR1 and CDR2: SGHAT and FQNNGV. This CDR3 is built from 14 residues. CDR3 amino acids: CASSGLAGPDTQYF. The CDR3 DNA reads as TGTGCCAGCAGCGGACTAGCGGGACCAGATACGCAGTATTTT.

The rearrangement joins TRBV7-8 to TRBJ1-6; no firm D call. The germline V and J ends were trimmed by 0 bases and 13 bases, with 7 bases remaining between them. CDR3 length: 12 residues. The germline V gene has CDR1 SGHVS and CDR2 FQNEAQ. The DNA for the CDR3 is TGTGCCAGCAGCTTAGCCGGTTCCCCCCTCCACTTT. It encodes CASSLAGSPLHF.

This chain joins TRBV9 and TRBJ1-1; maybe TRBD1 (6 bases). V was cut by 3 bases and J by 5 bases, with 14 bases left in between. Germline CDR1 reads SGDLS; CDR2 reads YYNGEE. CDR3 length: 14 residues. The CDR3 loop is CASSALRGSTEAFF. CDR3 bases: TGTGCCAGCAGCGCGCTCAGGGGTTCAACTGAAGCTTTCTTT.

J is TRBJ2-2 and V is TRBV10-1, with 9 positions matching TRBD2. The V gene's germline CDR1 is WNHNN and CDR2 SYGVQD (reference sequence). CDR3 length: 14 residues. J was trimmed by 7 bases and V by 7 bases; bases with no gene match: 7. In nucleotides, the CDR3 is TGCGCCAGCACGGCGGGAGGGCCCAGCGGGGAGCTGTTTTTT. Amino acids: CASTAGGPSGELFF.

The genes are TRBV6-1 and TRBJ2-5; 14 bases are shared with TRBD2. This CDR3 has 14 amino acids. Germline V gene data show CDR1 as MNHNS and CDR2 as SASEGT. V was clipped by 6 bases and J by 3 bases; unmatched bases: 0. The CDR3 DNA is TGTGCCAGCAGGACTAGCGGGAGGGAAGAGACCCAGTACTTC. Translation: CASRTSGREETQYF.

CDR3 protein: CASSARTEYIEAFF. In DNA, the CDR3 is TGTGCCAGCAGCGCCCGGACCGAGTACATTGAAGCTTTCTTT. The V gene is TRBV9, the J gene TRBJ1-1; no firm D call. Germline V gene data show CDR1 as SGDLS and CDR2 as YYNGEE. Trimming stripped 3 bases from V and 7 bases from J, with 16 bases between. The CDR3 extends over 14 amino acids.

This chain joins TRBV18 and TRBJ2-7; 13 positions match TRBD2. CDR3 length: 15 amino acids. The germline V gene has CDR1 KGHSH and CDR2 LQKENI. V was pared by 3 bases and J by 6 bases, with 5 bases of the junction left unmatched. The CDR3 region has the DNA TGTGCCAGCTCACCCCAAGGACTAGCGGGAGTCGAGCAGTACTTC. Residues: CASSPQGLAGVEQYF.

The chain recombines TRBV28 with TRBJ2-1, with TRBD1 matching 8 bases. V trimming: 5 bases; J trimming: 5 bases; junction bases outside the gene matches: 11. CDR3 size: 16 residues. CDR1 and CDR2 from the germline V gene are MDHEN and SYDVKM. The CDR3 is CASSAAGTGTNNEQFF. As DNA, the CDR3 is TGTGCCAGCAGTGCCGCCGGGACAGGAACTAACAATGAGCAGTTCTTC.

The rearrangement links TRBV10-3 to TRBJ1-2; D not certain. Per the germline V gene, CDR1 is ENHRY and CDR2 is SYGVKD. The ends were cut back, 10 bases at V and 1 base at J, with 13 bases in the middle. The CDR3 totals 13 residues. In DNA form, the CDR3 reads TGTGCCAGCCTCAGGTGGGGTAACTATGGCTACACCTTC. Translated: CASLRWGNYGYTF.

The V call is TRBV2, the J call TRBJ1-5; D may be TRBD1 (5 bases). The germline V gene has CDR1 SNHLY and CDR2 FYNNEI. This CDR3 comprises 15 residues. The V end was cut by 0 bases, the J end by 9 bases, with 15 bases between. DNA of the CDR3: TGTGCCAGCAGTGAAGCCGCGGCGCCGAGGGGGCCCCAGCATTTT. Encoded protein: CASSEAAAPRGPQHF. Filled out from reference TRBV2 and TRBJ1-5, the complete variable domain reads EPEVTQTPSHQVTQMGQEVILRCVPISNHLYFYWYRQILGQKVEFLVSFYNNEISEKSEIFDDQFSVERPDGSNFTLKIRSTKLEDSAMYFCASSEAAAPRGPQHFGDGTRLSIL.

In DNA form, the CDR3 reads TGTGCCAGCAGCTTGACCCGCCAAGGTGCCCATGGTGGCTACACCTTC. Protein sequence: CASSLTRQGAHGGYTF. The chain has TRBV7-9 and TRBJ1-2, with D uncertain. Germline CDR1 SEHNR, CDR2 FQNEAQ (reference sequence). Trimming shortened V by 3 bases and J by 7 bases, and 21 bases separated the two germline ends. The CDR3 sequence is 16 residues long.

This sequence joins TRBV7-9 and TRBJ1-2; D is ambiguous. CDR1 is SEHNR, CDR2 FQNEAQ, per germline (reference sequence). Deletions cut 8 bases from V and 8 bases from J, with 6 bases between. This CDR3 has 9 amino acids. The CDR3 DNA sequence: TGTGCCAGCCGGGAAGGCTACACCTTC. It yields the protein CASREGYTF.

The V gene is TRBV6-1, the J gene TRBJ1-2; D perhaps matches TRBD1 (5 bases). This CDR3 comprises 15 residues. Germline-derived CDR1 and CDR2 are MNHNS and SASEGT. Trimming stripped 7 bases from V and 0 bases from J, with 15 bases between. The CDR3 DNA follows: TGTGCCAGCAACGGGGGGGGATGGGCTAACTATGGCTACACCTTC. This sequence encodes CASNGGGWANYGYTF.

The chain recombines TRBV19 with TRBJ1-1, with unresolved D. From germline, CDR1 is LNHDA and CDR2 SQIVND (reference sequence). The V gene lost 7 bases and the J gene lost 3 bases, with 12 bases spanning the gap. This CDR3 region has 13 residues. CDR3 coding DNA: TGTGCCAGTACCGAAATACCATACACTGAAGCTTTCTTT. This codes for CASTEIPYTEAFF.

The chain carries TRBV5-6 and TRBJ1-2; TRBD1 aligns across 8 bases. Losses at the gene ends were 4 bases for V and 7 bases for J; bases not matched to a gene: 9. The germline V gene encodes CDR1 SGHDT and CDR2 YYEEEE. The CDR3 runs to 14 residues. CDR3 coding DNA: TGTGCCAGCAGCGTGCAGGGGGCGCGATTTGGCTACACCTTC. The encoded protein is CASSVQGARFGYTF.

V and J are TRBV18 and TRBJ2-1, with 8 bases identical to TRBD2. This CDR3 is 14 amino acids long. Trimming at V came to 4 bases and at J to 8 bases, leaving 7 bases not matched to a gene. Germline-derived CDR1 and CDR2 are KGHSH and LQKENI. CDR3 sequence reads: CASSLSGGPYEQFF. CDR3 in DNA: TGTGCCAGCTCACTCTCGGGGGGGCCGTATGAGCAGTTCTTC. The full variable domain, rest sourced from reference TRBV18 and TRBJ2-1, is NAGVMQNPRHLVRRRGQEARLRCSPMKGHSHVYWYRQLPEEGLKFMVYLQKENIIDESGMPKERFSAEFPKEGPSILRIQQVVRGDSAAYFCASSLSGGPYEQFFGPGTRLTVL.

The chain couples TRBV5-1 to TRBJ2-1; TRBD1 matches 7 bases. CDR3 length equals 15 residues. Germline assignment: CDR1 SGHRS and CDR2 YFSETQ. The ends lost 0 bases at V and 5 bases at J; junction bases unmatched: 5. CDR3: CASSLGQGENNEQFF. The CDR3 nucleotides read TGCGCCAGCAGCTTGGGACAGGGTGAAAACAATGAGCAGTTCTTC. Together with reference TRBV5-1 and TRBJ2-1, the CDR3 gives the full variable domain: KAGVTQTPRYLIKTRGQQVTLSCSPISGHRSVSWYQQTPGQGLQFLFEYFSETQRNKGNFPGRFSGRQFSNSRSEMNVSTLELGDSALYLCASSLGQGENNEQFFGPGTRLTVL.

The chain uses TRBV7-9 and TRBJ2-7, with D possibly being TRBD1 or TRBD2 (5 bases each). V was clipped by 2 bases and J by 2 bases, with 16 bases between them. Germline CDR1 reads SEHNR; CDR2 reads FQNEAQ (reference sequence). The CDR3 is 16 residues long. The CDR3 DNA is TGTGCCAGCAGCTTAAGACAAACCGGGGCCACCTACGAGCAGTACTTC. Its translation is CASSLRQTGATYEQYF.